This TCR beta chain originates from a study of glioma-infiltrating T cells. Study-wide results and limits: Non-neoplastic patients had below-expected tissue-blood divergence, while all gliomas exceeded expectation.

On this clonotype: Antigen unknown.

TCR alpha and beta CDR3 regions were amplified from RNA using iRepertoire nested multiplex PCR. For one-step reverse transcription and amplification, roughly 95-450 ng of tissue mRNA or PBMC total RNA was used. One entry per CDR3 protein, called by TCRdb with MiXCR from the multiplex PCR reads. The sample includes 150,000 or so distinct CDR3 sequences, about two fifths of them seen just once. The clonotype comes from a human donor with low-grade glioma or glioblastoma, undergoing nonglioma brain surgery, or in good health (not recorded which). The sequenced sample was glioma tissue, nonneoplastic brain tissue, or PBMCs (not recorded which).

CDR3 amino acids: CASSSGLAGLYEQYF. CDR3 DNA sequence: TGTGCCAGCAGTTCAGGACTAGCGGGACTCTACGAGCAGTACTTC. V is TRBV28 and J is TRBJ2-7; 12 bases agree with TRBD2. The germline CDR1 and CDR2 sequences are MDHEN and SYDVKM. The CDR3 is made up of 15 amino acids. V was pared by 4 bases and J by 3 bases, with 4 bases of the junction left unmatched.